Each of the 3 T cell receptor beta chains below was sequenced from the same sample in a study of breast tumors, draining lymph nodes, adjacent tissues. Each CDR3 protein gets one entry after TCRdb re-called the multiplex PCR reads with MiXCR. The sample carries approximately 88,000 distinct CDR3 sequences, over 25% recorded once. Samples came from axillary lymph nodes draining the breast cancer. The sequencing input was axillary lymph node tissue. The receptors stem from a female donor with breast cancer. Some clones in this sample may be carry-over from other donors' samples.

Regarding this clonotype: A much larger clone differs by one base, so this may be a read error. The chain links TRBV27 to TRBJ2-7, with D possibly TRBD1 on 6 matching bases. The CDR3 extends over 13 amino acids. The V end was cut by 3 bases, the J end by 6 bases, with 12 bases between. Germline values: CDR1 MNHEY, CDR2 SMNVEV (reference sequence). CDR3 coding DNA: TGTGCCAGCAGTTTCGGTGGGGGCTGCGAGCAGTACTTC. It encodes CASSFGGGCEQYF.

The rearrangement uses TRBV11-2 and TRBJ2-7; TRBD2 matches 8 bases. Per germline, CDR1 SGHAT and CDR2 FQNNGV. The CDR3 totals 17 residues. V gave up 5 bases and J gave up 2 bases; unmatched junction bases: 14. CDR3 sequence: CASSISGGSNTTYEQYF. Here the CDR3 DNA reads TGTGCCAGCAGCATCTCGGGGGGGTCAAACACTACCTACGAGCAGTACTTC.

The J gene is TRBJ2-1, the V gene TRBV19; 12 nucleotides match TRBD2. V was clipped by 6 bases and J by 8 bases; unmatched bases: 5. CDR3 length equals 14 residues. Looked up from germline, CDR1 is LNHDA and CDR2 is SQIVND (reference sequence). CDR3 nucleotide sequence: TGTGCCAGTAGCATGACTAGCGGGAGATATGAGCAGTTCTTC. Translated: CASSMTSGRYEQFF.